This T cell receptor (beta chain) was recorded in a study of blood T cell repertoires in COVID-19. Study background: Collection of acute and convalescent COVID-19 samples took place in the United States, Italy and Spain. From T cells, B-cell-depleted T cells, or PBMCs came the material, which was cDNA or gDNA.

The CDR3 has 14 residues. V lost 2 bases to trimming and J lost 4 bases, with 10 bases between them. From germline, CDR1 is SGHTA and CDR2 FQGNSA. Libraries were prepared by immunoSEQ multiplex PCR; TCRdb keeps only in-frame clonotypes and omits some of them. The sample carries about 50,000 clones, about 87% recorded once. The sequenced material came from peripheral blood. This chain uses TRBV7-2 with TRBJ2-3; D possibly corresponds to TRBD1 (5 bases). This sequence was found in a human donor with active COVID-19. The donor label of this sample is uncertain. The DNA for the CDR3 is TGTGCCAGCAGCTTATACAGGAGCCCAGATACGCAGTATTTT. This gives the protein CASSLYRSPDTQYF.